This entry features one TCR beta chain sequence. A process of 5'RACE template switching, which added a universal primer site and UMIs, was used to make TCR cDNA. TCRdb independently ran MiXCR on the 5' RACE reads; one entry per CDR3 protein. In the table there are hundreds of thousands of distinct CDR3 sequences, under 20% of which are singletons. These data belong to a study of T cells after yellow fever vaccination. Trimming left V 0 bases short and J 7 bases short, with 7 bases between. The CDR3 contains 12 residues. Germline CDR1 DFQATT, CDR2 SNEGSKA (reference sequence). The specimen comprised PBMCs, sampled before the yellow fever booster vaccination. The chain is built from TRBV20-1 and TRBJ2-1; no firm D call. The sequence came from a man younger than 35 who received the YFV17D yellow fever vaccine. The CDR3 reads CSARESVNEQFF. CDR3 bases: TGCAGTGCTAGAGAATCGGTTAATGAGCAGTTCTTC.